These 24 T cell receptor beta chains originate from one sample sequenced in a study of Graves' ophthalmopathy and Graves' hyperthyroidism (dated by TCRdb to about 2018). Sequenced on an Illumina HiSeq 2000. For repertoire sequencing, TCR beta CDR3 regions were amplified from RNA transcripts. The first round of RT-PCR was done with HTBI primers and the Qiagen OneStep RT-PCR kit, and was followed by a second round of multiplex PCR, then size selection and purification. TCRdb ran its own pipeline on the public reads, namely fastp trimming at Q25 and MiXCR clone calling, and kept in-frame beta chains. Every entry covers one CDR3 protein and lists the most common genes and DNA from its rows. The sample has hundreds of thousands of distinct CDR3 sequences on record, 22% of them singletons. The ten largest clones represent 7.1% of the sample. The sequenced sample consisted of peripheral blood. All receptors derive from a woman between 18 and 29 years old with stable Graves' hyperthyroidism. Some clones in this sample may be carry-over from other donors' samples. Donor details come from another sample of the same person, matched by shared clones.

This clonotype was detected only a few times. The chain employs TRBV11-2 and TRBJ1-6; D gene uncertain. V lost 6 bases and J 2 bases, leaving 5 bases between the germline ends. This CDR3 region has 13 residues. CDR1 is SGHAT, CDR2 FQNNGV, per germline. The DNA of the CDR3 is TGTGCCAGCAGGGGAACCTATAATTCACCCCTCCACTTT. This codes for CASRGTYNSPLHF.

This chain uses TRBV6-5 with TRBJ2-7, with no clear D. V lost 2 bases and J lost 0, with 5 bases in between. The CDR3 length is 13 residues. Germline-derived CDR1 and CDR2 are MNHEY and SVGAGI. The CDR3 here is CASSYPYSYEQYF. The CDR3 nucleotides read TGTGCCAGCAGTTACCCGTACTCCTACGAGCAGTACTTC.

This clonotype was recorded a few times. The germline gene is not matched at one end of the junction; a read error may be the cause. The CDR3 here is CASSLSQGASGYTF. In nucleotides, the CDR3 is TGTGCCAGCAGTCTATCACAGGGGGCGTCTGGCTACACCTTC. The rearrangement links TRBV27 to TRBJ1-2; 9 nucleotides align to TRBD1. In germline, CDR1 is MNHEY, CDR2 SMNVEV (reference sequence). The CDR3 has 14 residues.

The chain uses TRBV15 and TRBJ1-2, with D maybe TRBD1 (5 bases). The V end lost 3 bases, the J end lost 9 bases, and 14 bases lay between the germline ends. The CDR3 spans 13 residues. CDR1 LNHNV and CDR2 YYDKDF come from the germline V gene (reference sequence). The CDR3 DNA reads TGTGCCACCAGCAGGAAGGGACTGTACAGCTACACCTTC. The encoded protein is CATSRKGLYSYTF. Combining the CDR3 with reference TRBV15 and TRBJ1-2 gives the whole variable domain DAMVIQNPRYQVTQFGKPVTLSCSQTLNHNVMYWYQQKSSQAPKLLFHYYDKDFNNEADTPDNFQSRRPNTSFCFLDIRSPGLGDTAMYLCATSRKGLYSYTFGSGTRLTVV.

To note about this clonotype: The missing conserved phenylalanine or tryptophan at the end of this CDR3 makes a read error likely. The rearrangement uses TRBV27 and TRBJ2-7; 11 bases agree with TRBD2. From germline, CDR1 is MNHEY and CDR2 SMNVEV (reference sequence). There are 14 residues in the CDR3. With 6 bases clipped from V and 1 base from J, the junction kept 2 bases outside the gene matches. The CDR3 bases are TGTGCCAGCAGCGGGACTAGCGGATCCTACGAGCAGTACTAC. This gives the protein CASSGTSGSYEQYY.

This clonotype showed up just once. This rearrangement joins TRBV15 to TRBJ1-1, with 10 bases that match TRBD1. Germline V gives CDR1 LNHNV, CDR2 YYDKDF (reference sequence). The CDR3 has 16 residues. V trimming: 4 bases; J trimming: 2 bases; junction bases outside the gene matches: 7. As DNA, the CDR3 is TGTGCCACCAGCATCGGACAGGGGGGGTTAAACACTGAAGCTTTCTTT. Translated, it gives CATSIGQGGLNTEAFF.

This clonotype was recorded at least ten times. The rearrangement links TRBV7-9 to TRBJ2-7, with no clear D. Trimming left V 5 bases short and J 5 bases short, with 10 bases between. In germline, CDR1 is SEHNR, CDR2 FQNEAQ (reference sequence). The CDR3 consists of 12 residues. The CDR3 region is CASSPGGHEQYF. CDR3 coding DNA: TGTGCCAGCAGCCCCGGCGGCCACGAGCAGTACTTC.

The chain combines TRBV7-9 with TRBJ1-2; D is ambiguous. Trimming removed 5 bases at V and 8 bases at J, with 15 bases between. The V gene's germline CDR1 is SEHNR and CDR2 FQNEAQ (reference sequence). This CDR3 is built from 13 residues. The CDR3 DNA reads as TGTGCCAGCAGCGCACCCCGGGTCCGCGGCTACACCTTC. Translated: CASSAPRVRGYTF.

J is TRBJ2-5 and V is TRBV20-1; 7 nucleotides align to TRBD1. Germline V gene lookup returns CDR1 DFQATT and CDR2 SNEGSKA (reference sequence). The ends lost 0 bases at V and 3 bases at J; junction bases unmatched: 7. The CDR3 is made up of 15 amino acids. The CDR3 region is CSARELRGTEETQYF. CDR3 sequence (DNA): TGCAGTGCTAGAGAGCTCCGAGGGACAGAAGAGACCCAGTACTTC.

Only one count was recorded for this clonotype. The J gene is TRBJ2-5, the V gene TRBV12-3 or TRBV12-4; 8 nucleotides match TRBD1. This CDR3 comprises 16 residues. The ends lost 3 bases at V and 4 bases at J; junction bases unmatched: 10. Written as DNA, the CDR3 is TGTGCCAGCAGTTTGGACCGGGACAGGTTAGGAGAGACCCAGTACTTC. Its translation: CASSLDRDRLGETQYF.

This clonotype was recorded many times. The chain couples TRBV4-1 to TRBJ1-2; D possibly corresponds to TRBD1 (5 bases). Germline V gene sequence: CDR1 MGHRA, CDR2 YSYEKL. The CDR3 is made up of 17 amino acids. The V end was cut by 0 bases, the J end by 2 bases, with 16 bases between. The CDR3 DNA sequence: TGCGCCAGCAGCCAAGATTGGAAGGGCAGGGTAAACTATGGCTACACCTTC. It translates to CASSQDWKGRVNYGYTF.

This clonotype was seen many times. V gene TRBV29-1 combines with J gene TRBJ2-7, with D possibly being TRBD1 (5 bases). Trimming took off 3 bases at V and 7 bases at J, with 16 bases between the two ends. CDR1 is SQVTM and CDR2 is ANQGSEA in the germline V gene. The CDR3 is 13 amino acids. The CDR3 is CSVEVTSYREQYF. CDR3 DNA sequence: TGCAGCGTTGAGGTGACTTCTTACAGGGAGCAGTACTTC.

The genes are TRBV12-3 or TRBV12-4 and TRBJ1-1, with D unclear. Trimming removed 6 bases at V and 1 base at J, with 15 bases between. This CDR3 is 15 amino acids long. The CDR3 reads CASSTSALWNTEAFF. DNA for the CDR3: TGTGCCAGCAGCACCTCCGCCCTCTGGAACACTGAAGCTTTCTTT.

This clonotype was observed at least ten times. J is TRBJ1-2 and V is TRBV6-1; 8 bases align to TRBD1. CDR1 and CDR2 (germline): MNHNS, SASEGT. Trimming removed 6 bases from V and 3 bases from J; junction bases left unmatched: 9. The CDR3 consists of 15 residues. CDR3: CASSPQGARDYGYTF. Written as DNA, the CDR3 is TGTGCCAGCAGCCCGCAGGGGGCGAGGGACTATGGCTACACCTTC.

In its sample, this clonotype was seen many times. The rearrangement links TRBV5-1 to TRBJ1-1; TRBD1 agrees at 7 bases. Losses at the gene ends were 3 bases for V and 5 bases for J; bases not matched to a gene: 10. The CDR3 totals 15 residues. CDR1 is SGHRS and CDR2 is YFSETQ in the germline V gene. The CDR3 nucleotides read TGCGCCAGCAGCTATCAATACCAGGGGGGAACTGAAGCTTTCTTT. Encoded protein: CASSYQYQGGTEAFF.

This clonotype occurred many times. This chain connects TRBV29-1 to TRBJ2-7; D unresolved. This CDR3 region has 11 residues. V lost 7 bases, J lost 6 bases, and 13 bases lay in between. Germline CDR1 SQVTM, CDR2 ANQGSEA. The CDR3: CSGQGLGEQYF. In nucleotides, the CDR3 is TGCAGCGGGCAAGGTCTGGGCGAGCAGTACTTC.

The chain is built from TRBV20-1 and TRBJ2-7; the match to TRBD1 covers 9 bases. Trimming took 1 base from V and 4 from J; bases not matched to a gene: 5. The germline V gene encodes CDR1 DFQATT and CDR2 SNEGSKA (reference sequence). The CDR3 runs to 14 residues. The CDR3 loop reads CSARVDRGYYEQYF. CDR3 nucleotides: TGCAGTGCTAGAGTGGACAGGGGCTATTACGAGCAGTACTTC.

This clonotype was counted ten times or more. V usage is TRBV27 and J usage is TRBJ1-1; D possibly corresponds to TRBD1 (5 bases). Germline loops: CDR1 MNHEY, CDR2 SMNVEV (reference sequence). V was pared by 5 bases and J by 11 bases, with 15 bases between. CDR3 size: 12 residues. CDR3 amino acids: CASSPTLGGAFF. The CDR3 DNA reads TGTGCCAGCAGTCCGACCCTCGGGGGGGCTTTCTTT.

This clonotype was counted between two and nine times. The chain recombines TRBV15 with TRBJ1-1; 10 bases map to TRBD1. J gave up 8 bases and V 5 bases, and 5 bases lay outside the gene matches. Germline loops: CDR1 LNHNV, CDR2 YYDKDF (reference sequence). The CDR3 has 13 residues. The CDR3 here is CATSFRDRGEAFF. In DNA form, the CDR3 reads TGTGCCACCAGCTTTAGGGACAGGGGAGAAGCTTTCTTT.

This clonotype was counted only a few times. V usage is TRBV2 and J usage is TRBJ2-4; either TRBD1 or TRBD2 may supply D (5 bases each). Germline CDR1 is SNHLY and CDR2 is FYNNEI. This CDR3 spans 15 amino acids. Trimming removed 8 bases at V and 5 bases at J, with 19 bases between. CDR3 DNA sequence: TGTGCCAGCGACGGTAGGGGAGTCAGCCAAAACATTCAGTACTTC. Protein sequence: CASDGRGVSQNIQYF.

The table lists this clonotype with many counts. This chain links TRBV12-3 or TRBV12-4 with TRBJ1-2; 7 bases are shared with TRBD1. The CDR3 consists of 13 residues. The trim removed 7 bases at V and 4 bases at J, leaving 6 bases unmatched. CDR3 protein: CASTLSGGYGYTF. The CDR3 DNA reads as TGTGCCAGCACTCTCTCAGGGGGCTATGGCTACACCTTC.

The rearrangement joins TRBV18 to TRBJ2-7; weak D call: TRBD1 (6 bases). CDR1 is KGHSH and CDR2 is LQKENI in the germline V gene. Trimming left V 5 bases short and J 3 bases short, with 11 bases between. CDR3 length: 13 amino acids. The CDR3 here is CASSTRTDYEQYF. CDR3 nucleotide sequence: TGTGCCAGCTCAACCCGGACAGACTACGAGCAGTACTTC.

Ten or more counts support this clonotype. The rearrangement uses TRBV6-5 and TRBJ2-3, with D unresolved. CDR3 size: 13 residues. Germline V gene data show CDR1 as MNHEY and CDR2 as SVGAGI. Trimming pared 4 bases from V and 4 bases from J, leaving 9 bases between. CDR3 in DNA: TGTGCCAGCAGTTTCGAAGTGGCAGATACGCAGTATTTT. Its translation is CASSFEVADTQYF.

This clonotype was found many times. The CDR3 reads CASSLQNRGTEAFF. CDR3 sequence (DNA): TGTGCCAGCAGCTTACAGAACAGGGGGACTGAAGCTTTCTTT. V is TRBV7-2 and J is TRBJ1-1; TRBD1 agrees at 8 bases. CDR3 length: 14 residues. Germline assignment: CDR1 SGHTA and CDR2 FQGNSA. The V segment lost 2 bases and the J segment 5 bases; nucleotides outside the gene matches: 4. Full variable domain (missing parts from reference TRBV7-2 and TRBJ1-1): GAGVSQSPSNKVTEKGKDVELRCDPISGHTALYWYRQSLGQGLEFLIYFQGNSAPDKSGLPSDRFSAERTGGSVSTLTIQRTQQEDSAVYLCASSLQNRGTEAFFGQGTRLTVV.